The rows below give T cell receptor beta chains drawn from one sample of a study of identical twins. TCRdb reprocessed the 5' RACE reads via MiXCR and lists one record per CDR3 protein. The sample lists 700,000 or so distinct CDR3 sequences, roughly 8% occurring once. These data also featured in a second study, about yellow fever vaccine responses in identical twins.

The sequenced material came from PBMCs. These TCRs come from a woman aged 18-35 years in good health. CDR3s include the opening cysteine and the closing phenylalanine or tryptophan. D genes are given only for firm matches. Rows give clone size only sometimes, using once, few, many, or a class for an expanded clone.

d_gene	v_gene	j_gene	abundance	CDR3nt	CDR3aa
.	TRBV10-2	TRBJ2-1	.	TGCGCCAGTCGGACTACCAGCTCCTACAATGAGCAGTTCTTC	CASRTTSSYNEQFF
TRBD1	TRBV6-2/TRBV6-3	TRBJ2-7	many	TGTGCCAGCAGCCGTCCCGGGACAGGTTCCTACGAGCAGTACTTC	CASSRPGTGSYEQYF
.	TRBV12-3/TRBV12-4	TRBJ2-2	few	TGTGCCAGCAGTTTATTGGTCGGATACACCGGGGAGCTGTTTTTT	CASSLLVGYTGELFF
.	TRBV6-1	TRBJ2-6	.	TGTGCCAGCATGGTAGGGGTTGGTTTCGCTGGGGCCAACGTCCTGACTTTC	CASMVGVGFAGANVLTF
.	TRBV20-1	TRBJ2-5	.	TGCAGTGCTACCCCGTTAACGGGAACAGAGACCCAGTACTTC	CSATPLTGTETQYF
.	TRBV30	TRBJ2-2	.	TGTGCCTGGAAACCAGGGGGAGGCACCGGGGAGCTGTTTTTT	CAWKPGGGTGELFF
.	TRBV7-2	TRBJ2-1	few	TGTGCCAGCAGCCCCATTTCTAGCGCCTACAATGAGCAGTTCTTC	CASSPISSAYNEQFF
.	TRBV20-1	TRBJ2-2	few	TGCAGTGCTAGAGATCACAGATCCGGGGAGCTGTTTTTT	CSARDHRSGELFF
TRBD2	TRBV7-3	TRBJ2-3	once	TGTGCCAGCAGCCTCACGGGACTAGCGACGCAGTATTTT	CASSLTGLATQYF
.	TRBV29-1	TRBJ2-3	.	TGCAGCGTTGTTTTTTGGGTGGGCGGTTTAATAGATACGCAGTATTTT	CSVVFWVGGLIDTQYF
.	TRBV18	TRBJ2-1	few	TGTGCCAGCTCACCAGACGGGGTAACTATTGAGCAGTTCTTC	CASSPDGVTIEQFF
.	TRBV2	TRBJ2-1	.	TGTGCCAGCAATAACCGATACAATGAGCAGTTCTTC	CASNNRYNEQFF
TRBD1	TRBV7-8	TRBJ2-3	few	TGTGCCAGCAGCCCCAGAGGCAGGGGGTACGATACGCAGTATTTT	CASSPRGRGYDTQYF
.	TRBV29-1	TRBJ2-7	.	TGCAGCGTTGTCGTCAGCCCCTACGAGCAGTACTTC	CSVVVSPYEQYF
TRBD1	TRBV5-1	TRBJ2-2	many	TGCGCCAGCAGGGCCCGGGACAGGGGCGTCGCCGGGGAGCTGTTTTTT	CASRARDRGVAGELFF
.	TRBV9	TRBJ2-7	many	TGTGCCAGCAGCCCGACCCCATTGTACGAGCAGTACTTC	CASSPTPLYEQYF
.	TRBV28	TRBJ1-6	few	TGTGCCGCCCGTTTGGGGGGGCTGAATTCACCCCTCCACTTT	CAARLGGLNSPLHF
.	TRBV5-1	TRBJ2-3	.	TGCGCCAGCAGCTTGGCCTCGACCGGCACAGATACGCAGTATTTT	CASSLASTGTDTQYF
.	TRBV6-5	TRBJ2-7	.	TGTGCCAGCAGTTACCAAATGGACGGCTACGAGCAGTACTTC	CASSYQMDGYEQYF
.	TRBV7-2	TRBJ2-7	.	TGTGCCAGCAGCTTAGTAAGGCGACTCGACGAGCAGTACTTC	CASSLVRRLDEQYF
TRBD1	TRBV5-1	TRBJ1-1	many	TGCGCCAGCAGCTCTTCCAGGGGGCTTAACACTGAAGCTTTCTTT	CASSSSRGLNTEAFF
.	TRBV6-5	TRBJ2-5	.	TGTGCCAGCAGTTACTCGAGAGTTGTAGAGACCCAGTACTTC	CASSYSRVVETQYF
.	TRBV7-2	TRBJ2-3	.	TGTGCCAGCAGTGGGCTCAGGGGCGGAGATACGCAGTATTTT	CASSGLRGGDTQYF
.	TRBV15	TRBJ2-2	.	TGTGCCACCAGCGCTCAGGCGGGGGCAGTCGGGGAGCTGTTTTTT	CATSAQAGAVGELFF
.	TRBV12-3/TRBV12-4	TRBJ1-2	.	TGTGCCAGCAGTGACGACAGCTATGGCTACACCTTC	CASSDDSYGYTF
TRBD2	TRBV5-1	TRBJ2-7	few	TGCGCCAGCAGCTTGGATGGGACTAGCGGTAGGGAGCAGTACTTC	CASSLDGTSGREQYF
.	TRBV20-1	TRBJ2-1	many	TGCAGTGCTCGTCCTACCGGACTGTACAATGAGCAGTTCTTC	CSARPTGLYNEQFF
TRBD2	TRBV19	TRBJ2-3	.	TGTGCCAGTAGTTCCCTTCTAGCGGGAGTGGCCACAGATACGCAGTATTTT	CASSSLLAGVATDTQYF
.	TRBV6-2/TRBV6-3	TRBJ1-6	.	TGTGCCAGCAGTTATCCGGACCACTCACCCCTCCACTTT	CASSYPDHSPLHF
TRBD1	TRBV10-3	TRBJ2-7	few	TGTGCCATCAGTACACAGGGGAGAAGCTCCTACGAGCAGTACTTC	CAISTQGRSSYEQYF
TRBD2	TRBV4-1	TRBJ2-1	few	TGCGCCAGCAGCCAAGGGGCAGGCGGGGGTTACAATGAGCAGTTCTTC	CASSQGAGGGYNEQFF
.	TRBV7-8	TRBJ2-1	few	TGTGCCAGCAGCCCCCTGCGTGTGGGGGCCCTTAGTGAGCAGTTCTTC	CASSPLRVGALSEQFF
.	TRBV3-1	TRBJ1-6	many	TGTGCCAGCAGCCAAGTGGGCAGAAGGAATTCACCCCTCCACTTT	CASSQVGRRNSPLHF
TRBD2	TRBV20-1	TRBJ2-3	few	TGCAGTGCTAGAGATTCAGGACTAGCGGGAGGCCCCCGGCAGTATTTT	CSARDSGLAGGPRQYF
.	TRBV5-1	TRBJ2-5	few	TGCGCCAGCAGCCGGGACTTTGGCGAGACCCAGTACTTC	CASSRDFGETQYF
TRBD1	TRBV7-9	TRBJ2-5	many	TGTGCCAGCAGCTTACTAACAGGGGGTTTGGGAGAGACCCAGTACTTC	CASSLLTGGLGETQYF
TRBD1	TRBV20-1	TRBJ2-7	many	TGCAGTGCTAGAGCGCCGACAGGGATCAAGTACGAGCAGTACTTC	CSARAPTGIKYEQYF
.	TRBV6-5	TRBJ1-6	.	TGTGCCAGCAGTTGGGACGGACGTAATTCACCCCTCCACTTT	CASSWDGRNSPLHF
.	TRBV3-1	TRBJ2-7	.	TGTGCCAGCAGCCAAGAAGCGATAAGGGGAGAGCAGTACTTC	CASSQEAIRGEQYF
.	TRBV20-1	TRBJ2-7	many	TGCAGTGCTAGAGTACAGGGTAGTATCTACGAGCAGTACTTC	CSARVQGSIYEQYF
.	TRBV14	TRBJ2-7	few	TGTGCCAGCAGCCAAGCTGACAAGTCTAGCTACGAGCAGTACTTC	CASSQADKSSYEQYF
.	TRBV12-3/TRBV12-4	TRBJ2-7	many	TGTGCCAGCAGTCCCCTAAACCACGAGCAGTACTTC	CASSPLNHEQYF
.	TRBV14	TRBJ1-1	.	TGTGCCAGCAGCCAAGTCGGACAGTCTGAAGCTTTCTTT	CASSQVGQSEAFF
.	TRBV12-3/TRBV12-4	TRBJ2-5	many	TGTGCCAGCAGTGAGCTCAGGCGATCGGTCGAGACCCAGTACTTC	CASSELRRSVETQYF
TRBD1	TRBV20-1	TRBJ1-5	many	TGCAGTGCTAGAGATCTGGGACAGGGGGCTGGGGGCAATCAGCCCCAGCATTTT	CSARDLGQGAGGNQPQHF
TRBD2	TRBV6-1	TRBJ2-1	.	TGTGCCAGCAGAACCCTCTCTAGCGGAGGCTCCTACAATGAGCAGTTCTTC	CASRTLSSGGSYNEQFF
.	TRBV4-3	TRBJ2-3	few	TGCGCCAGCAGCCAAAGGAGCGGAGGGGGTAGAGATACGCAGTATTTT	CASSQRSGGGRDTQYF
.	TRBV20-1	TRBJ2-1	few	TGCAGTGCTAGTCTAGCCGGGACTCCGAAAGAGCAGTTCTTC	CSASLAGTPKEQFF
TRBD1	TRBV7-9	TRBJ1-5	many	TGTGCCAGCAGCCGGGACAGCAACAATCAGCCCCAGCATTTT	CASSRDSNNQPQHF
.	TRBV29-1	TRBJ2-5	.	TGCAGCGCCGAGGATGGGGAAGAGACCCAGTACTTC	CSAEDGEETQYF
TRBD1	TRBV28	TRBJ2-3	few	TGTGCCAGCAGTTTTCCCGGACAGGGGGCGGAAGGTACGCAGTATTTT	CASSFPGQGAEGTQYF
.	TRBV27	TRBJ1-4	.	TGTGCCAGCAGTCAGTACAGGGTGTCCGAAAAACTGTTTTTT	CASSQYRVSEKLFF